Each of the 20 T cell receptor beta chains below was sequenced from the same sample in a study of blood T cell repertoires in COVID-19 (dated by TCRdb to about 2020). The library was built by means of the immunoSEQ multiplex PCR assay. TCRdb holds this immuneACCESS table with in-frame rearrangements only. Some clones are missing; in checked studies, unresolved V genes explain under half, and the rest has no known cause. Recorded for this sample are 120,000 or so clones; roughly 88% of them occurred a single time. The biggest ten clones account for nearly 0.9% of the sample. Sample: peripheral blood. The receptors were gathered from a woman aged 50 to 60 with active or convalescent COVID-19.

This chain joins TRBV9 and TRBJ2-3, with TRBD2 identical over 9 bases. This CDR3 has 16 residues. Germline trimming cut 0 bases from V and 1 base from J; bases unmatched to any gene: 3. Germline V gene sequence: CDR1 SGDLS, CDR2 YYNGEE. CDR3 nucleotide sequence: TGTGCCAGCAGCGTAGGACTAGCGGCCCGCACAGATACGCAGTATTTT. Translated, it gives CASSVGLAARTDTQYF.

This chain connects TRBV6-2 or TRBV6-3 to TRBJ2-7; 11 bases fit TRBD2. Trimming at V came to 6 bases and at J to 6 bases, leaving 10 bases not matched to a gene. The CDR3 is made up of 15 amino acids. Looked up from germline, CDR1 is MNHEY and CDR2 is SVGEGT. This chain's CDR3 is CASSLRTSGSSEQYF. The CDR3 coding sequence is TGTGCCAGCAGCCTACGAACTAGCGGGAGTTCCGAGCAGTACTTC.

In its sample, this clone was seen once. The chain has TRBV7-2 and TRBJ1-1; D gene ambiguous. This CDR3 region has 14 residues. Trimming took off 5 bases at V and 3 bases at J, with 13 bases between the two ends. Germline V gene data show CDR1 as SGHTA and CDR2 as FQGNSA. CDR3 DNA sequence: TGTGCCAGCAGCCCCTTTTCCTTAGACACTGAAGCTTTCTTT. It codes for CASSPFSLDTEAFF.

In DNA form, the CDR3 reads TGTGCCAGCAGTTTTTTGAGTTACGAGCAGTACTTC. Protein: CASSFLSYEQYF. The J gene is TRBJ2-7, the V gene TRBV27; D ambiguous. The CDR3 loop spans 12 amino acids. In germline, CDR1 is MNHEY, CDR2 SMNVEV (reference sequence). V was shortened by 3 bases and J by 4 bases, with 7 bases between the two germline ends.

V and J are TRBV15 and TRBJ2-1; 7 bases match TRBD2. Per germline, CDR1 LNHNV and CDR2 YYDKDF (reference sequence). V was clipped by 9 bases and J by 6 bases; unmatched bases: 11. This CDR3 comprises 14 residues. The CDR3 here is CATEGGREFNEQFF. DNA of the CDR3: TGTGCCACGGAGGGAGGGAGGGAATTCAATGAGCAGTTCTTC.

The V gene is TRBV9, the J gene TRBJ2-1; TRBD1 might be the D (5 bases). The CDR3 covers 13 residues. The V gene's germline CDR1 is SGDLS and CDR2 YYNGEE. Trimming pared 4 bases from V and 3 bases from J, leaving 8 bases between. The CDR3 nucleotides are TGTGCCAGCAGCTTCGGACACTACAATGAGCAGTTCTTC. It is translated as CASSFGHYNEQFF.

The chain employs TRBV9 and TRBJ1-3, with TRBD1 matching 10 bases. Trimming at V came to 2 bases and at J to 3 bases, leaving 8 bases not matched to a gene. Germline CDR1 and CDR2: SGDLS and YYNGEE. The CDR3 spans 17 residues. The CDR3 loop reads CASSVLETGGFGNTIYF. As DNA, the CDR3 is TGTGCCAGCAGCGTCCTAGAGACAGGGGGCTTTGGAAACACCATATATTTT.

This chain uses TRBV27 with TRBJ2-5; TRBD2 aligns across 16 bases. The V segment lost 7 bases and the J segment 5 bases; nucleotides outside the gene matches: 7. The CDR3 has 16 residues. CDR1 is MNHEY and CDR2 is SMNVEV in the germline V gene (reference sequence). The CDR3 region has the DNA TGTGCCAGCACAGGGACTAGCGGGAGGGCCTTCGAGACCCAGTACTTC. Translating it yields CASTGTSGRAFETQYF.

This clone was seen once. The V and J genes are TRBV19 and TRBJ2-7, with D unclear. Germline V gene lookup returns CDR1 LNHDA and CDR2 SQIVND (reference sequence). This CDR3 has 11 amino acids. The V end lost 5 bases, the J end lost 6 bases, and 8 bases lay between the germline ends. CDR3 loop: CASSAVGEQYF. Here the CDR3 DNA reads TGTGCCAGTAGTGCGGTAGGCGAGCAGTACTTC.

The rearrangement uses TRBV14 and TRBJ2-7; 8 bases map to TRBD2. V gave up 0 bases and J gave up 2 bases; unmatched junction bases: 9. CDR3 length: 17 residues. Per germline, CDR1 SGHDN and CDR2 FVKESK. The CDR3 loop reads CASSQDQQREIPYEQYF. The CDR3 DNA sequence: TGTGCCAGCAGCCAAGATCAGCAGCGGGAGATACCCTACGAGCAGTACTTC.

This chain joins TRBV5-1 and TRBJ1-1; D possibly corresponds to TRBD1 (5 bases). The ends were cut back, 5 bases at V and 4 bases at J, with 15 bases in the middle. Germline V gene sequence: CDR1 SGHRS, CDR2 YFSETQ. This CDR3 is built from 14 residues. CDR3 protein: CASSFQGQGTEAFF. The CDR3 region has the DNA TGCGCCAGCAGTTTTCAGGGTCAAGGCACTGAAGCTTTCTTT.

The rearrangement links TRBV2 to TRBJ1-1, with TRBD1 matching 8 bases. J gave up 1 base and V 6 bases, and 4 bases lay outside the gene matches. The germline V gene encodes CDR1 SNHLY and CDR2 FYNNEI. The length of the CDR3 is 14 residues. DNA for the CDR3: TGTGCCAGCAGCAGCGGACAGGGGAACACTGAAGCTTTCTTT. Its protein product is CASSSGQGNTEAFF.

The chain has TRBV7-2 and TRBJ2-7; weak D call: TRBD2 (5 bases). Trimming shortened V by 1 base and J by 3 bases, and 10 bases separated the two germline ends. The CDR3 contains 14 residues. Germline lookup yields CDR1 SGHTA and CDR2 FQGNSA. The CDR3 sequence is CASSLGAARYEQYF. The CDR3 DNA reads TGTGCCAGCAGCTTAGGAGCGGCACGCTACGAGCAGTACTTC.

The chain carries TRBV7-2 and TRBJ1-5, with a weak D call TRBD1 (6 bases). Germline CDR1 SGHTA, CDR2 FQGNSA. The ends were cut back, 3 bases at V and 4 bases at J, with 10 bases in the middle. The CDR3 spans 14 residues. The CDR3 DNA sequence: TGTGCCAGCAGCTTCGGACAGAATAATCAGCCCCAGCATTTT. Its translation is CASSFGQNNQPQHF.

The sample holds a few counts of this clone. The chain recombines TRBV2 with TRBJ2-1; D not certain. Germline assignment: CDR1 SNHLY and CDR2 FYNNEI. The CDR3 length is 15 residues. V was shortened by 6 bases and J by 3 bases, with 15 bases between the two germline ends. CDR3 sequence reads: CASRPTTFLYNEQFF. CDR3 nucleotides: TGTGCCAGCAGGCCTACTACTTTCCTCTACAATGAGCAGTTCTTC.

The chain couples TRBV27 to TRBJ2-7, with 7 bases fitting TRBD1. Trimming cost V 6 bases and J 2 bases; bases outside gene matches: 4. Germline CDR1 is MNHEY and CDR2 is SMNVEV (reference sequence). This CDR3 region has 13 residues. In nucleotides, the CDR3 is TGTGCCAGCAGGAGACAGGGACCCTACGAGCAGTACTTC. Its protein is CASRRQGPYEQYF.

V is TRBV10-3 and J is TRBJ2-7, with 8 bases identical to TRBD2. CDR1 is ENHRY, CDR2 SYGVKD, per germline. The V segment lost 2 bases and the J segment 2 bases; nucleotides outside the gene matches: 5. CDR3 length: 15 amino acids. CDR3 sequence: CAISEPGLVTYEQYF. The DNA of the CDR3 is TGTGCCATCAGTGAGCCGGGACTAGTCACCTACGAGCAGTACTTC.

The rearrangement links TRBV10-3 to TRBJ2-1; 10 nucleotides agree with TRBD2. Germline values: CDR1 ENHRY, CDR2 SYGVKD. The J segment lost 4 bases and the V segment lost 3 bases, leaving 6 bases of the junction unmatched. There are 16 residues in the CDR3. CDR3 sequence (DNA): TGTGCCATCAGTGAAGGAGTAGCGGGGGGTTACAATGAGCAGTTCTTC. This sequence encodes CAISEGVAGGYNEQFF.

The rearrangement links TRBV11-2 to TRBJ2-7; tentatively, D is TRBD1 (5 bases). With 4 bases removed from V and 2 bases from J, the gap between germline ends came to 9 bases. The CDR3 covers 13 residues. Germline CDR1 reads SGHAT; CDR2 reads FQNNGV. The CDR3 region is CASSSKGTYEQYF. CDR3 sequence (DNA): TGTGCCAGCAGCTCTAAGGGGACCTACGAGCAGTACTTC.

This sequence joins TRBV5-6 and TRBJ1-2; D remains unclear. V shed 0 bases and J shed 4 bases, with 7 bases lying between them. The CDR3 contains 13 residues. Germline CDR1 reads SGHDT; CDR2 reads YYEEEE. For the CDR3, the DNA is TGTGCCAGCAGCTTGGCCGGCGGCTATGGCTACACCTTC. It specifies CASSLAGGYGYTF.